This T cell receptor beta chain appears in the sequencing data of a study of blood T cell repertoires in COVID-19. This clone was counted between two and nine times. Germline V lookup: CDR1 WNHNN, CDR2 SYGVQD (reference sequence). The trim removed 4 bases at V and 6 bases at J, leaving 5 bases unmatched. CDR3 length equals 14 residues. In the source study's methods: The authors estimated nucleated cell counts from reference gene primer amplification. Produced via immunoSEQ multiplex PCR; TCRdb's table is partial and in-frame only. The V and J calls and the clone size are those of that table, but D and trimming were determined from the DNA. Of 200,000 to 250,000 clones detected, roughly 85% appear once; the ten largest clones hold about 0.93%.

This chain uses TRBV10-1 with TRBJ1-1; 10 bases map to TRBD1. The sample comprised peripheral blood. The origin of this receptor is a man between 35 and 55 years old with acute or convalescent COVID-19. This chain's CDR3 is CASSATGGSSEAFF. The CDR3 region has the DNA TGCGCCAGCAGTGCGACAGGGGGCAGTTCTGAAGCTTTCTTT.